This TCR beta chain is from a study of T cell changes during pregnancy in multiple sclerosis. The V gene end was trimmed by 9 bases and the J gene end by 2 bases; junction bases not matched to a gene: 14. The CDR3 runs to 16 residues. Germline CDR1 LNHNV, CDR2 YYDKDF (reference sequence). Generated by immunoSEQ multiplex PCR, the TCRdb table keeps only in-frame clones and is missing some. The sample contains tens of thousands of clones, 90% to 95% of which appear only once. The source material was CD8+ T cells from peripheral blood mononuclear cells, sampled in the first trimester of pregnancy. The receptor was derived from a female donor with multiple sclerosis, enrolled in a pregnancy study. The chain employs TRBV15 and TRBJ2-3, with TRBD1 matching over 7 bases. The CDR3 loop reads CATDLYRDSHTDTQYF. CDR3 in DNA: TGTGCCACAGACCTCTACCGGGACAGCCACACAGATACGCAGTATTTT.